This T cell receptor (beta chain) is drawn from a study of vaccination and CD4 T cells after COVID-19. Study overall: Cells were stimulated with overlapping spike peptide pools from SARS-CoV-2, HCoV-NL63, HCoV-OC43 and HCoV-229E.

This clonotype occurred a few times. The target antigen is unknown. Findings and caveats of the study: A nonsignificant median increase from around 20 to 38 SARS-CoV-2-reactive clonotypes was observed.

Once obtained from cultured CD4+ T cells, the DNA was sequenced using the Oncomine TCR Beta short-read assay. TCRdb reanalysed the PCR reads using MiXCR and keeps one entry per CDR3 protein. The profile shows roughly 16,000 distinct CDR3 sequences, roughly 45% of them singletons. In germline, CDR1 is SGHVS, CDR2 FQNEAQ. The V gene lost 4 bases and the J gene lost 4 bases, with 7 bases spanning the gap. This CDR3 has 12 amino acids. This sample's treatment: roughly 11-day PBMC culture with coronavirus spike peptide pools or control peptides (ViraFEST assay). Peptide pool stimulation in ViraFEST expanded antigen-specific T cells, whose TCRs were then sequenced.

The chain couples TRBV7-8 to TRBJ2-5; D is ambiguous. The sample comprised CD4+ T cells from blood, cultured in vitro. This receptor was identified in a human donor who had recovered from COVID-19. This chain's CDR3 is CASSSNRETQYF. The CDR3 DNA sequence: TGTGCCAGCAGCTCAAACCGAGAGACCCAGTACTTC.